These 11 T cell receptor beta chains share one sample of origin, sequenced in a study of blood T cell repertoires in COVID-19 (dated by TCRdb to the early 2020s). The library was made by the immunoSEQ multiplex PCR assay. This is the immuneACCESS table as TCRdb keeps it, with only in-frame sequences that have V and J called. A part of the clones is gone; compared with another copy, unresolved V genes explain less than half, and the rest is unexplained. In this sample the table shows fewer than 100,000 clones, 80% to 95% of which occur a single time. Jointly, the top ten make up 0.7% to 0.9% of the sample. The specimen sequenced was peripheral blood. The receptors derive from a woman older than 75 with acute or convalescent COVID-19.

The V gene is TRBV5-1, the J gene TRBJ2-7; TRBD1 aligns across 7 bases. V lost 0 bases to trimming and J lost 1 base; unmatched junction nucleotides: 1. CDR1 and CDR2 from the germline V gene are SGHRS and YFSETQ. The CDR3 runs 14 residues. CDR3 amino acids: CASSLAGGSYEQYF. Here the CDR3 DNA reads TGCGCCAGCAGCTTGGCAGGGGGTTCCTACGAGCAGTACTTC.

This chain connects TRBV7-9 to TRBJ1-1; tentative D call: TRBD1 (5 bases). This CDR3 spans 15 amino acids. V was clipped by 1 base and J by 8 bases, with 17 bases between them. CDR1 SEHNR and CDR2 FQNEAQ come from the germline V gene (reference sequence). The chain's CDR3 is CASSLGTTGTIEAFF. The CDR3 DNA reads TGTGCCAGCAGCTTAGGGACCACAGGAACTATAGAAGCTTTCTTT. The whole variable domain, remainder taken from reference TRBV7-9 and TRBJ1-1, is DTGVSQNPRHKITKRGQNVTFRCDPISEHNRLYWYRQTLGQGPEFLTYFQNEAQLEKSRLLSDRFSAERPKGSFSTLEIQRTEQGDSAMYLCASSLGTTGTIEAFFGQGTRLTVV.

CDR3 sequence: CAILRTGGGDGYTF. CDR3 nucleotide sequence: TGTGCCATACTAAGGACAGGGGGCGGGGATGGCTACACCTTC. V usage is TRBV6-6 and J usage is TRBJ1-2; 11 bases fit TRBD1. There are 14 residues in the CDR3. CDR1 and CDR2 from the germline V gene are MNHNY and SVGAGI (reference sequence). Trimming at V came to 10 bases and at J to 6 bases, leaving 10 bases not matched to a gene.

CDR3: CASSPFGGRAYEQYF. The CDR3 bases are TGTGCCAGCAGCCCTTTCGGCGGGAGGGCTTACGAGCAGTACTTC. The rearrangement uses TRBV3-1 (or the pseudogene TRBV3-2) and TRBJ2-7; TRBD2 agrees at 9 bases. In germline, CDR1 is LGHDT, CDR2 YNNKEL (reference sequence). V shed 4 bases and J 4 bases; nucleotides not matched to a gene: 8. This CDR3 region has 15 residues.

Here the CDR3 DNA reads TGTGCCAGCAGTTATTACTCCTATGTGGAGCAGTACTTC. It codes for CASSYYSYVEQYF. The chain joins TRBV28 to TRBJ2-7; D remains unclear. V was pared by 4 bases and J by 7 bases, with 14 bases between. Per the germline V gene, CDR1 is MDHEN and CDR2 is SYDVKM. The length of the CDR3 is 13 residues.

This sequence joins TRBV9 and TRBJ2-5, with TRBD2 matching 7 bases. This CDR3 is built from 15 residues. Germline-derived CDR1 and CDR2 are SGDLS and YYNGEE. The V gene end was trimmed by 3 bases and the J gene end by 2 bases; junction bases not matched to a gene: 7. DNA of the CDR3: TGTGCCAGCAGCGGGACTAGTTCCTTTCAAGAGACCCAGTACTTC. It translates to CASSGTSSFQETQYF.

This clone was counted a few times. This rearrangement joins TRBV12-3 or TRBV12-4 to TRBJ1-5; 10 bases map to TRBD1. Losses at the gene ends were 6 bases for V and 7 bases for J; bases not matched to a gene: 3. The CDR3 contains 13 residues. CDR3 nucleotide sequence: TGTGCCAGCAGAGTGGACAGGGGGCAGCCCCAGCATTTT. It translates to CASRVDRGQPQHF.

CDR3 sequence: CASSRGQVDPGELFF. CDR3 DNA: TGTGCCAGCTCCCGTGGACAGGTTGACCCCGGGGAGCTGTTTTTT. This chain uses TRBV18 with TRBJ2-2; 7 bases map to TRBD1. Germline trimming cut 6 bases from V and 6 bases from J; bases unmatched to any gene: 10. The germline V gene encodes CDR1 KGHSH and CDR2 LQKENI. The CDR3 is 15 amino acids.

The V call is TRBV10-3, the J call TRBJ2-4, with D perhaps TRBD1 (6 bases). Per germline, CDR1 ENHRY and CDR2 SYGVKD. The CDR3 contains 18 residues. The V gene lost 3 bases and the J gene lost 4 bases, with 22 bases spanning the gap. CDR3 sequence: CAISEAPGVSGVKNIQYF. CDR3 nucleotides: TGTGCCATCAGTGAAGCACCGGGCGTCTCAGGGGTTAAAAACATTCAGTACTTC.

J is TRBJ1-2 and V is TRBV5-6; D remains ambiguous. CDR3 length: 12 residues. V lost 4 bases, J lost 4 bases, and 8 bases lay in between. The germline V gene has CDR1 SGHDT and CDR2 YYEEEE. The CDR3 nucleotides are TGTGCCAGCAGCCCCACTGGCTATGGCTACACCTTC. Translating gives CASSPTGYGYTF.

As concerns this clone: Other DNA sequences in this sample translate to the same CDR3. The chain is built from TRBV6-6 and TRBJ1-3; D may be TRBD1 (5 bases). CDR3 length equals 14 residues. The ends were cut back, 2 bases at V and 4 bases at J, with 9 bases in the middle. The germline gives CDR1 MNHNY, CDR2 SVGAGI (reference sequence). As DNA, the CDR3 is TGTGCCAGCAGTTACCGCAGGGAAGGAAACACCATATATTTT. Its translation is CASSYRREGNTIYF.